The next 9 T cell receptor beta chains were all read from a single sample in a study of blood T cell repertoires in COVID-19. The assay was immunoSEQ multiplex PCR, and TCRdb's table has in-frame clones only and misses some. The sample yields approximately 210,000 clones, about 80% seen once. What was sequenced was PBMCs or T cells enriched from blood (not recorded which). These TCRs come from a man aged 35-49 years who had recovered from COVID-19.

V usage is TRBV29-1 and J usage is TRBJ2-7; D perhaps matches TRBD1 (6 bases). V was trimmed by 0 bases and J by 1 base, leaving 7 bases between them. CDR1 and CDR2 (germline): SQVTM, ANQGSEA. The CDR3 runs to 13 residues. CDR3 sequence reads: CSVEEGASYEQYF. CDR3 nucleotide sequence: TGCAGCGTTGAAGAGGGGGCGTCCTACGAGCAGTACTTC.

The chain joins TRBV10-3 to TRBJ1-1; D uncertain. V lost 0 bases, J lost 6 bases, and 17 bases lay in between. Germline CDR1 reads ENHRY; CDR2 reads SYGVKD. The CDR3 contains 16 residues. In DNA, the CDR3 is TGTGCCATCAGTGAGTCGACTCGGGGTACGGACGCTGAAGCTTTCTTT. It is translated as CAISESTRGTDAEAFF.

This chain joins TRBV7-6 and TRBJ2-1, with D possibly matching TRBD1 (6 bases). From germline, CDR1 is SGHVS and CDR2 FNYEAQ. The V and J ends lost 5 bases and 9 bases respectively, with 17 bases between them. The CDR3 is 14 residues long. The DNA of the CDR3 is TGTGCCAGCAGCGCATATATACAGGGAGTTGAGCAGTTCTTC. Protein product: CASSAYIQGVEQFF.

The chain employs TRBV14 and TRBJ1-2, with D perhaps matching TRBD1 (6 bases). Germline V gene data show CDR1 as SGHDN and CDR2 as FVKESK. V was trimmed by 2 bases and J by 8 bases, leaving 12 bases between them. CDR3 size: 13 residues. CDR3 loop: CASSQSRGAGYTF. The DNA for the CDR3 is TGTGCCAGCAGCCAATCTCGGGGGGCCGGCTACACCTTC.

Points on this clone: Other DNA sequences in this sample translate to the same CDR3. CDR3 DNA: TGCGCCAGCAGCCCGGTGAGCTCTGGAAACACCATATATTTT. The encoded protein is CASSPVSSGNTIYF. The rearrangement uses TRBV5-1 and TRBJ1-3, with D unresolved. This CDR3 contains 14 residues. Germline CDR1 and CDR2: SGHRS and YFSETQ. V was shortened by 4 bases and J by 0 bases, with 8 bases between the two germline ends.

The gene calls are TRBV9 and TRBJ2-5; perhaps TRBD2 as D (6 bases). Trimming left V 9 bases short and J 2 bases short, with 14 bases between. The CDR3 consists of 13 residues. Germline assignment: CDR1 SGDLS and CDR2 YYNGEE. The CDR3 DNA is TGTGCCACCACATTGACTAGGCAAGAGACCCAGTACTTC. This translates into CATTLTRQETQYF. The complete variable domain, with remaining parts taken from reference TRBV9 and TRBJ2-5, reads DSGVTQTPKHLITATGQRVTLRCSPRSGDLSVYWYQQSLDQGLQFLIQYYNGEERAKGNILERFSAQQFPDLHSELNLSSLELGDSALYFCATTLTRQETQYFGPGTRLLVL.

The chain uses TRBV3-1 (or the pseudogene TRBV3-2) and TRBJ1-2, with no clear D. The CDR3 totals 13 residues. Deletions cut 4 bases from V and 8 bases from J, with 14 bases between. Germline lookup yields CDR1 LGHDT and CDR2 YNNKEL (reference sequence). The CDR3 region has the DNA TGTGCCAGCAGCCCGGGGTCTAACCTGGGCTACACCTTC. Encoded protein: CASSPGSNLGYTF.

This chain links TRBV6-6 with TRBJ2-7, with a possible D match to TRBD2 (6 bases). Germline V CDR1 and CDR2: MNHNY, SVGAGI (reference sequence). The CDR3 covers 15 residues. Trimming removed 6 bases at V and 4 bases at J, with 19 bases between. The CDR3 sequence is CASSPSAGGEYEQYF. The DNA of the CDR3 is TGTGCCAGCAGCCCCTCAGCGGGCGGGGAGTACGAGCAGTACTTC.

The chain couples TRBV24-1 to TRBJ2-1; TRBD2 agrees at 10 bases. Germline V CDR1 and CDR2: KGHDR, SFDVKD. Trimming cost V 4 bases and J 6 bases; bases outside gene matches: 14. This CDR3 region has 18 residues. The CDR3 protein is CATSDRTSGYQFTNEQFF. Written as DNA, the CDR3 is TGTGCCACCAGTGACCGGACTAGCGGATATCAATTTACCAATGAGCAGTTCTTC.